The source of this T cell receptor beta chain is a study of shared clonotypes between healthy human individuals. Germline CDR1 reads SNHLY; CDR2 reads FYNNEI. CDR3 length: 14 residues. With 6 bases removed from V and 7 bases from J, the gap between germline ends came to 15 bases. TCRdb's table, derived via immunoSEQ multiplex PCR, lists solely in-frame clones and lacks some. Among 2 million to 2.5 million clones, approximately 95% were seen once, and the ten largest hold over 0.1%. The source material was naive CD4+ T cells sorted from blood. Subset indicated: CD45RA+ positively selected. V usage is TRBV2 and J usage is TRBJ1-4; possible D gene TRBD1, 5 bases. This clonotype was sampled from a man between 18 and 29 years old in good health. The CDR3 sequence is CASRWEGASEKLFF. The CDR3 DNA reads TGTGCCAGCAGATGGGAAGGGGCGAGTGAAAAACTGTTTTTT.